The clone carrying this TCR beta chain was detected many times. Its antigen is still unknown. This sample was included in a study of response to subunit inactivated influenza vaccine. Study outcomes and limitations: With each seasonal influenza vaccination, the authors suggested, few new T cells are recruited.

The CDR3 length is 14 residues. J gave up 4 bases and V 6 bases, and 6 bases lay outside the gene matches. Each CDR3 protein gets one entry after TCRdb re-called the RT-PCR reads with MiXCR. This table holds just over 300,000 distinct CDR3 sequences, 21% found once. V gene TRBV12-3 or TRBV12-4 combines with J gene TRBJ1-2; 9 bases fit TRBD1. Sequencing was performed on PBMCs from blood, taken 21 months after vaccination. The sequence came from a man aged 50-75 years who received an inactivated influenza vaccine. The CDR3 sequence: CASSLGQGGYGYTF. In nucleotides, the CDR3 is TGTGCCAGCAGCTTGGGACAGGGTGGCTATGGCTACACCTTC.